This T cell receptor beta chain was obtained from a study of cytomegalovirus exposure and HLA in healthy donors. Study information: Of 300 to 500 genotyped donors, 70% to 85% clustered with self-reported Caucasian donors.

A remark on this clone: At one end, the junction sequence differs from germline, possibly due to a read error.

60 Vbeta and 13 Jbeta primers were used in PCR. Study processing details: Later analysis identified 80 million to 90 million unique TCR beta chains, approximately 10 million shared. Here immunoSEQ multiplex PCR was the method, and the copy in TCRdb shows in-frame clones only, minus some. V and J calls and clone size come straight from that table; D and trimming were deduced from the DNA. The repertoire includes 90,000 to 110,000 clones, 60% to 85% of them detected once, and 1% to 1.5% sits in the top ten. The source of this sequence is a man aged 40-49 years in good health and CMV-seronegative. Input material: PBMCs.

CDR3 DNA sequence: TGTGCCAGCAGTTGGGGACAGTTGAACACTGAAGCTGTCTTT. Its translation: CASSWGQLNTEAVF. The V gene is TRBV6-5, the J gene TRBJ1-1, with 7 bases that match TRBD1. The CDR3 is 14 residues long. Germline loops: CDR1 MNHEY, CDR2 SVGAGI.